This section outlines one TCR beta chain sequence together with its context. Its recognized antigen is unknown. Germline is not matched at one junction end, which may reflect a read error. The record originates from a study of tumor and adjacent non-tumor tissue in lung cancer (dated 2018 in TCRdb). The study in broad terms: Of the cohort, about 11 patients had adenocarcinoma, 2 had squamous cell carcinoma and 1 had small cell lung cancer. Among the approximately 15 patients, ages ranged from roughly 31 to 80 years, some ten were men and 5 were women, and disease was TNM stage I to III. Sequencing produced 130 million or so productive TCRbeta reads in total, an average of about 4.17 million reads per sample. Using bulk TCRbeta repertoires from over 14 lung cancer patients, the study set lung tumor tissue side by side with matched distant non-tumor lung tissue. About 30 paired specimens, one tumor and one normal lung sample per patient, were profiled by TCRbeta CDR3 sequencing.

Bulk unsorted tissue served as the source for RNA extraction, and RNA quality was assessed using a NanoDrop ND-1000 and an Agilent 2100. The donors were newly diagnosed lung cancer patients admitted for thoracic surgery in China from August to November 2014 who had not received prior chemotherapy. Anyone who had undergone radiotherapy or chemotherapy before, or who had another cancer at the same time, was left out of the study. Surgical tissue pieces of 1-2 cm3 were preserved in RNAlater solution and stored at -80 °C until use. Libraries were prepared through multiplex PCR. Sequencing took place on an Illumina HiSeq 2500. TCRbeta libraries were built by three rounds of nested PCR using primers (Table S4), following protocols modified from ARM-PCR. PCR products of 200-500 bp were gel-excised and purified with the QIAquick gel extraction kit before sequencing. In the authors' own workflow: Reads were cleaned with Trimmomatic, merged with FLASH into complete CDR3 sequences, and assigned to V(D)J germline segments with MiTCR. Clonal diversity was computed as the inverse Simpson's index with VDJtools. A read counted as productive if the sequence was in-frame and lacked a premature stop codon. TCRdb cleaned the public reads at Q25 with fastp, built clones with MiXCR and kept in-frame beta chains. All rows with the same CDR3 protein become a single entry with the most common DNA and genes. These V and J calls derive from TCRdb rather than the authors' analysis. The sample table records 200,000 or so distinct CDR3 sequences; 70% to 75% of these occur just once. The top ten clonotypes cover approximately 26% of the sample.

Results and caveats for the whole study, not just this receptor: The cohort had only about 16 patients, and the authors noted that larger samples and more detailed clinical data are needed. TCR diversity was significantly higher in younger patients, and higher tumor TCR diversity was associated with shorter overall and disease-free survival. Peripheral blood was not sequenced, so blood TCRbeta repertoires in these lung cancer patients were not examined. Significantly higher TCR diversity (inverse Simpson) was observed in tumor tissue than in normal lung tissue (approximately 430 vs 150, P = 0.0075, Mann-Whitney U test). Neither the sequencing platform nor unique molecular identifiers are named or mentioned anywhere in the methods. In normal lung, the top 100 clones accounted for a significantly larger cumulative share of the repertoire than in tumor tissue.

The receptor was derived from a man aged 60-69 years with non-small cell lung cancer. Sequenced: lung tumor tissue.

For the CDR3, the sequence is CSARDVGLSTDTRYF. In nucleotide form, the sequence is TGCAGTGCTAGAGATGTGGGGCTTAGCACAGATACGCGGTATTTT. The receptor chain draws on TRBV20-1 and TRBJ2-3, and the D gene may be TRBD1, 5 bases matching. Sequences DFQATT (CDR1) and SNEGSKA (CDR2) are obtained from the germline V gene (reference sequence). The CDR3 runs 15 residues from the cysteine to the phenylalanine. This entry keeps only the CDR3 DNA: 45 bases, framed from base 1.